The T cell receptor (beta chain) described here comes from a study of identical twins. Findings of the study overall: Weaker excess twin sharing was seen among beta out-of-frame sequences. With abundant cord blood beta clonotypes, insertions were fewer; memory repertoires showed no such pattern.

The germline V gene encodes CDR1 DFQATT and CDR2 SNEGSKA (reference sequence). This CDR3 region has 16 residues. The V gene lost 6 bases and the J gene lost 4 bases, with 23 bases spanning the gap. Every one of the donors was a healthy Caucasian. The cDNA had a unique molecular identifier and a template-switch universal primer site. TCRdb re-called the 5' RACE reads through MiXCR, storing one row per CDR3 protein. The data hold approximately 670,000 distinct CDR3 sequences, with 6.1% observed a single time. This clonotype showed up just a few times. Its antigen is not identified. This clonotype originated in a man younger than 35 in good health. The sequenced sample consisted of naive T cells sorted from blood. The chain employs TRBV20-1 and TRBJ2-3, with D possibly called TRBD1 or TRBD2 (5 bases each). This chain's CDR3 is CSAPPHGTSPPDTQYF. In DNA form, the CDR3 reads TGCAGTGCCCCACCCCACGGGACCTCGCCACCAGATACGCAGTATTTT.